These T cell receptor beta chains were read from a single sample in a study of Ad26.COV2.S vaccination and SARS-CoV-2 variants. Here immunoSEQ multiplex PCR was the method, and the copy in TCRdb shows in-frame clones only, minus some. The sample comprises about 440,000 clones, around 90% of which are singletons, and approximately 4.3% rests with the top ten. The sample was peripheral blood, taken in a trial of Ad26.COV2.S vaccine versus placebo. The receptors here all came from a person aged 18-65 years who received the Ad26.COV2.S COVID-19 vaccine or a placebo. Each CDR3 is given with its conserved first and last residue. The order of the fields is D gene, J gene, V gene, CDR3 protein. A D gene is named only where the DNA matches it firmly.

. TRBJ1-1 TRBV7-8 CASSLKGGDTEAFF
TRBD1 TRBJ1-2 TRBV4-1 CASSPGQGDGYTF
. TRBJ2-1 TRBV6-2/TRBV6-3 CASSYSGDSFEEQFF
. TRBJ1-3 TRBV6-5 CASFGAGNTIYF
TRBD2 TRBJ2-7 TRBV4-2 CASSQELAESYEQYF
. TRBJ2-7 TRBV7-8 CASSFSRRYEQYF
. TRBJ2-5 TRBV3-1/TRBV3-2 CASSQVARGQETQYF
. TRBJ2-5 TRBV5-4 CASSLWGLQETQYF
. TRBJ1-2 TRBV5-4 CASSLDSANYGYTF
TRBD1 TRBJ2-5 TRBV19 CASRRTGGAETQYF
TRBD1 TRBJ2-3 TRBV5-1 CASSQGQGRDTQYF
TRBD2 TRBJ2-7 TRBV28 CASSAVTSGRGYEQYF
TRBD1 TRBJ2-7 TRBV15 CATSRLPGGEQYF
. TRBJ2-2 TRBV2 CASSVGVAGTTGELFF